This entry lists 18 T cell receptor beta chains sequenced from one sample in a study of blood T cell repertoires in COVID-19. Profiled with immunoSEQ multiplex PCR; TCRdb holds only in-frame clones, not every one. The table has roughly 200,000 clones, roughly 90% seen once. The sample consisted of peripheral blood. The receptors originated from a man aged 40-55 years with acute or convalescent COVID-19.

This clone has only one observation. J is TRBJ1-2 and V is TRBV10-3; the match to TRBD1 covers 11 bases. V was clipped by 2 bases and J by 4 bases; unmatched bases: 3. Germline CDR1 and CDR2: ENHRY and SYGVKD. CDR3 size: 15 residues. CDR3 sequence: CAISERTGGLYGYTF. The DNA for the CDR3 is TGTGCCATCAGTGAGAGGACAGGGGGCCTCTATGGCTACACCTTC.

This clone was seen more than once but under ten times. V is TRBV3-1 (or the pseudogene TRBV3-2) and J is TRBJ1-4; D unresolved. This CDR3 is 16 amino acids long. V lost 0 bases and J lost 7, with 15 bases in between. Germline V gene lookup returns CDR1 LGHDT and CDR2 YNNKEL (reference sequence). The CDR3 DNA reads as TGTGCCAGCAGCCAAGATTCGTGGAGGTCCCGTGAAAAACTGTTTTTT. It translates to CASSQDSWRSREKLFF.

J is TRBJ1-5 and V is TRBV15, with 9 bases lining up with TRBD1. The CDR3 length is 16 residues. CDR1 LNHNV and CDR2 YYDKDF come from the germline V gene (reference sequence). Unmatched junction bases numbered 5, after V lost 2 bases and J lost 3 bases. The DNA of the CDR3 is TGTGCCACCAGCAGATCGGGACAGGGTTACAATCAGCCCCAGCATTTT. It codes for CATSRSGQGYNQPQHF.

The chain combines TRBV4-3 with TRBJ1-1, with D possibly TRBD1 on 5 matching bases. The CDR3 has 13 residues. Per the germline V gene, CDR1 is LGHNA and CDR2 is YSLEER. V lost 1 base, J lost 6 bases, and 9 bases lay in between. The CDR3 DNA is TGCGCCAGCAGCCAAGCAACAGGCGCTGAAGCTTTCTTT. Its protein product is CASSQATGAEAFF.

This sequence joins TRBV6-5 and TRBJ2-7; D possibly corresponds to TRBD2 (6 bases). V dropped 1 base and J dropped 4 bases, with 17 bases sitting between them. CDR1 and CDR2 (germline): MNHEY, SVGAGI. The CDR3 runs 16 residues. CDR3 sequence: CASSYLGLLRTYEQYF. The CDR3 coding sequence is TGTGCCAGCAGTTACTTGGGACTTCTAAGAACGTACGAGCAGTACTTC.

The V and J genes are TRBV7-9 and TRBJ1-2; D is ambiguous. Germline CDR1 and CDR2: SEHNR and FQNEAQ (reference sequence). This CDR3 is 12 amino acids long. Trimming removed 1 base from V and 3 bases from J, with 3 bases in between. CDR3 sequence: CASSLDYYGYTF. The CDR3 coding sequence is TGTGCCAGCAGCTTAGACTACTATGGCTACACCTTC.

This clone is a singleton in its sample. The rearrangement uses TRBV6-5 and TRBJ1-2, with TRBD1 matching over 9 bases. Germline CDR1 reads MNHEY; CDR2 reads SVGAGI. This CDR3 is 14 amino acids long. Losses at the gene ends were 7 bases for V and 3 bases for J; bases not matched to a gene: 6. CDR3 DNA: TGTGCCAGCACCCCCCGGGACAGGGACTATGGCTACACCTTC. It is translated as CASTPRDRDYGYTF.

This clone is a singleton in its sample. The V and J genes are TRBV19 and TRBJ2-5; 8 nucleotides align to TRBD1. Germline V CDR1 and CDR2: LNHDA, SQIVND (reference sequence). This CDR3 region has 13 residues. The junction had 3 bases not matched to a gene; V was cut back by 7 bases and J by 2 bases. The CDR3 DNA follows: TGTGCCAGTACCCGGACAGGGCAAGAGACCCAGTACTTC. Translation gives CASTRTGQETQYF.

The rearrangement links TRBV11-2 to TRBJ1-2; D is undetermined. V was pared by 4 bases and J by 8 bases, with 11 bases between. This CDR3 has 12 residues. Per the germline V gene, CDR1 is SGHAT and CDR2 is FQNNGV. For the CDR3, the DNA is TGTGCCAGCAGCTATGGGGAGATCGGCTACACCTTC. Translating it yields CASSYGEIGYTF.

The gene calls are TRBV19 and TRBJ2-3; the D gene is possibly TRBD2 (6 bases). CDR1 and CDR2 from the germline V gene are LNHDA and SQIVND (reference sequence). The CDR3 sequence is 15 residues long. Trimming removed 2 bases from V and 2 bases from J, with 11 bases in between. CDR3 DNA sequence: TGTGCCAGTAGTATATGGGCTAGCGACACAGATACGCAGTATTTT. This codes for CASSIWASDTDTQYF. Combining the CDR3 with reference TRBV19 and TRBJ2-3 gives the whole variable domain DGGITQSPKYLFRKEGQNVTLSCEQNLNHDAMYWYRQDPGQGLRLIYYSQIVNDFQKGDIAEGYSVSREKKESFPLTVTSAQKNPTAFYLCASSIWASDTDTQYFGPGTRLTVL.

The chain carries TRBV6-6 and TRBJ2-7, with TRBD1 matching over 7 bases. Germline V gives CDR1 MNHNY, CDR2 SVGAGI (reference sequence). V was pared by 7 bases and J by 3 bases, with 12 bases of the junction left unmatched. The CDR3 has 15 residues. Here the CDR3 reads CASTQQPGGIYEQYF. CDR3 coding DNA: TGTGCCAGCACTCAGCAGCCAGGGGGAATCTACGAGCAGTACTTC.

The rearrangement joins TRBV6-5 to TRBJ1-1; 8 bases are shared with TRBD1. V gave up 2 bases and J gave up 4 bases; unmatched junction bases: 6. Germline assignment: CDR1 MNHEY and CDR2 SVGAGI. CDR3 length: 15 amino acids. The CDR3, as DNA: TGTGCCAGCAGTTACCAACAGGGGGGGACCACTGAAGCTTTCTTT. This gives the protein CASSYQQGGTTEAFF.

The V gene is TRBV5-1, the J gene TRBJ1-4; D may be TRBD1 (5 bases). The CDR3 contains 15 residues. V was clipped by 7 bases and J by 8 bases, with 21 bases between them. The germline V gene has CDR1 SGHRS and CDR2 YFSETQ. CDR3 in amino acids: CASAPQALGAEKLFF. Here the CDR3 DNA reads TGCGCCAGCGCCCCCCAGGCCCTAGGGGCCGAAAAACTGTTTTTT.

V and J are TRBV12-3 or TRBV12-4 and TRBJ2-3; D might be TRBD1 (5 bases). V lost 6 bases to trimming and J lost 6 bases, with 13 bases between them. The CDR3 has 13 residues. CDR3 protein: CASRTQVGDTQYF. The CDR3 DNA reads TGTGCCAGCAGAACACAGGTGGGGGATACGCAGTATTTT.

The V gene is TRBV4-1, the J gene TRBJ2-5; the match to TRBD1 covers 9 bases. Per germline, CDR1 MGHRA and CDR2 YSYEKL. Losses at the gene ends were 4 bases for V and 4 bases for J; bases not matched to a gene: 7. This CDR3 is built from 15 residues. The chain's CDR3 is CASSPSGTGRETQYF. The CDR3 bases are TGCGCCAGCAGCCCCTCCGGGACAGGGAGAGAGACCCAGTACTTC.

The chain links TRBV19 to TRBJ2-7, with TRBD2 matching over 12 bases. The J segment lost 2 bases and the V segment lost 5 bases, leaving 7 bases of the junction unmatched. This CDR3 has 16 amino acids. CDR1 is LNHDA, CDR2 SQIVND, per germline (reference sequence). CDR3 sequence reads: CASSPRLAGVTYEQYF. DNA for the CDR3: TGTGCCAGTAGTCCACGACTAGCGGGGGTAACCTACGAGCAGTACTTC.

The CDR3 sequence is CASSQDRRGTGNEKLFF. DNA for the CDR3: TGCGCCAGCAGCCAAGATCGACGCGGGACAGGCAATGAAAAACTGTTTTTT. This chain uses TRBV4-3 with TRBJ1-4; 8 bases agree with TRBD1. The CDR3 spans 17 residues. Losses at the gene ends were 0 bases for V and 5 bases for J; bases not matched to a gene: 8. Germline CDR1 LGHNA, CDR2 YSLEER.

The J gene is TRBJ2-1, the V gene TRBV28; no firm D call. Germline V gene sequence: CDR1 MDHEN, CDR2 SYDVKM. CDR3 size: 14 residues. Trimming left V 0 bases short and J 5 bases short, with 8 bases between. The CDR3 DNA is TGTGCCAGCAGTTTATGGGTCAGGAACAATGAGCAGTTCTTC. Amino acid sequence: CASSLWVRNNEQFF.